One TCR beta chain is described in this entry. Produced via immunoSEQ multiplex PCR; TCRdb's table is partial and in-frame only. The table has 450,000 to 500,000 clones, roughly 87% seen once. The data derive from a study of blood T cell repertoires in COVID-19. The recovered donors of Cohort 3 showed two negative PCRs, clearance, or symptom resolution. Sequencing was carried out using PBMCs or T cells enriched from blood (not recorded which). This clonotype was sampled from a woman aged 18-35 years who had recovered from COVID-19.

DNA for the CDR3: TGTGCCAGCAGTGAAGAGCCGGGGAATGGCTACACCTTC. Its translation: CASSEEPGNGYTF. V is TRBV2 and J is TRBJ1-2, with D uncertain. The CDR3 runs to 13 residues. V lost 1 base and J 6 bases, leaving 9 bases between the germline ends. From germline, CDR1 is SNHLY and CDR2 FYNNEI.